This TCR beta chain was captured in a study of shared clonotypes between healthy human individuals. CDR3 size: 14 residues. Germline values: CDR1 GTSNPN, CDR2 SVGIG (reference sequence). With 1 base removed from V and 0 bases from J, the gap between germline ends came to 7 bases. Over several immunoSEQ plates, each subset's genomic DNA was distributed in even portions. Clones were read by immunoSEQ multiplex PCR, and TCRdb kept only the in-frame ones, dropping some. The data hold about 490,000 clones, with 70% to 85% observed a single time. This clone was seen repeatedly, ten times or more. Other DNA variants within this sample encode the same CDR3. The healthy adult donors were HIV-negative and reported no recent acute infections or vaccinations.

This rearrangement joins TRBV30 to TRBJ1-3; D is ambiguous. Sequenced: PBMCs. The receptor was isolated from a woman between 40 and 55 years old in good health. Some clones in this sample may be carry-over from other donors' samples. The CDR3 spells CAWSERGSGNTIYF. DNA of the CDR3: TGTGCCTGGAGTGAGAGAGGCTCTGGAAACACCATATATTTT.